In this sample, the clone carrying this T cell receptor beta chain turned up many times. Its antigen remains unknown. A template switching step contributed a universal primer site, while unique molecular identifiers were present in the cDNA. MiXCR was run by TCRdb on the 5' RACE reads, yielding one entry per CDR3 protein. The table shows some 630,000 distinct CDR3 sequences, with roughly 6.6% occurring only once. The record originates from a study of identical twins. Study results and limitations: Part of the zero-insertion signal could reflect confounding by invariant MAIT and iNKT cells. Cross-sectional statistics, not tracking of the same donors, supported the conclusions.

The V end lost 3 bases, the J end lost 2 bases, and 22 bases lay between the germline ends. CDR1 and CDR2 (germline): MNHEY, SMNVEV (reference sequence). CDR3 length: 19 residues. These same records also appear under a second study, on yellow fever vaccine responses in identical twins.

Material for sequencing was PBMCs. The sequence came from a woman between 18 and 29 years old in good health. This rearrangement joins TRBV27 to TRBJ2-2; D perhaps matches TRBD2 (5 bases). The CDR3 DNA reads TGTGCCAGCAGTTTTTTCGGTGGGAGAGATGGTTCTAACACCGGGGAGCTGTTTTTT. This encodes CASSFFGGRDGSNTGELFF.